This T cell receptor (beta chain) stems from a study of cytomegalovirus exposure and HLA in healthy donors. Study observations and caveats: One variant, a missense change in DCLRE1C, was linked in a later analysis to TCR beta V- and J-gene trimming. In a later analysis, across HLA loci, associated TCR counts were highest for DRB1, lowest for HLA-C. In a later analysis, specific HLA alleles were associated with approximately 17,000 TCR beta sequences at a 0.05 false discovery rate.

CDR1 is SGHRS and CDR2 is YFSETQ in the germline V gene. The CDR3 runs to 17 residues. V gave up 0 bases and J gave up 7 bases; unmatched junction bases: 12. This PCR relied on a set of 60 Vbeta primers and 13 Jbeta primers. Generated by immunoSEQ multiplex PCR, the TCRdb table keeps only in-frame clones and is missing some. The sample consists of around 160,000 clones, 65% to 85% of them appearing once. Points on this clone: Its antigen is as yet unknown.

Specimen: PBMCs. This rearrangement joins TRBV5-1 to TRBJ2-7, with 11 nucleotides matching TRBD1. The TCR originated in a woman aged 40 to 50 in good health and CMV-seropositive. This CDR3 is CASSLGPSDRGRMEQYF. CDR3 nucleotide sequence: TGCGCCAGCAGCTTGGGACCTTCGGACAGGGGGCGAATGGAGCAGTACTTC. The whole variable domain, filled in from reference TRBV5-1 and TRBJ2-7, reads KAGVTQTPRYLIKTRGQQVTLSCSPISGHRSVSWYQQTPGQGLQFLFEYFSETQRNKGNFPGRFSGRQFSNSRSEMNVSTLELGDSALYLCASSLGPSDRGRMEQYFGPGTRLTVT.